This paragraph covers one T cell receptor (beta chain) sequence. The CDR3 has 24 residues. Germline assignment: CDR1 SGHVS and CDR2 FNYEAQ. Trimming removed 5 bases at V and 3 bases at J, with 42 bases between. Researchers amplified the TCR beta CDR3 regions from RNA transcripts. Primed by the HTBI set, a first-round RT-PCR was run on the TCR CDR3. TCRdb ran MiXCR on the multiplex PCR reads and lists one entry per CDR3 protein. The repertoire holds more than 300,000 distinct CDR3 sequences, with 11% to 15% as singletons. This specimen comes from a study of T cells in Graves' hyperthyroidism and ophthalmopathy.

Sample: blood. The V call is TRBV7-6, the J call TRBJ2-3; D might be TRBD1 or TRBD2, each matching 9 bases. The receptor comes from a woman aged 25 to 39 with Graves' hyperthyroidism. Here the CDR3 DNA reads TGTGCCAGCAGCGGTACCGGGACAGGGCTTTCTTGGGAACTTAGCGGGAGCGGGACAGATACGCAGTATTTT. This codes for CASSGTGTGLSWELSGSGTDTQYF. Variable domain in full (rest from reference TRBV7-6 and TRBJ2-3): GAGVSQSPRYKVTKRGQDVALRCDPISGHVSLYWYRQALGQGPEFLTYFNYEAQQDKSGLPNDRFSAERPEGSISTLTIQRTEQRDSAMYRCASSGTGTGLSWELSGSGTDTQYFGPGTRLTVL.